These 7 T cell receptor beta chains share one sample of origin, sequenced in a study of Tregs in tolerant kidney transplant recipients. The repertoire was sequenced with immunoSEQ multiplex PCR; TCRdb's copy has only in-frame clones and lacks some. The sample lists some 70,000 clones; around nine tenths were seen once. The specimen comprised CD8+ T cells from blood, sampled before the transplant. These receptors all come from a human donor who received a combined kidney and bone marrow transplant.

The J gene is TRBJ2-7, the V gene TRBV28; tentative D call: TRBD2 (6 bases). CDR1 MDHEN and CDR2 SYDVKM come from the germline V gene. Trimming took off 3 bases at V and 5 bases at J, with 14 bases between the two ends. CDR3 length: 14 amino acids. CDR3 amino acids: CASSFPFGGNEQYF. For the CDR3, the DNA is TGTGCCAGCAGTTTTCCCTTCGGGGGTAACGAGCAGTACTTC. Looking up the rest from reference TRBV28 and TRBJ2-7 gives the full variable domain: DVKVTQSSRYLVKRTGEKVFLECVQDMDHENMFWYRQDPGLGLRLIYFSYDVKMKEKGDIPEGYSVSREKKERFSLILESASTNQTSMYLCASSFPFGGNEQYFGPGTRLTVT.

The genes are TRBV19 and TRBJ2-7, with 8 bases aligning to TRBD2. V dropped 3 bases and J dropped 3; count of bases not matched to a gene: 7. Germline-derived CDR1 and CDR2 are LNHDA and SQIVND (reference sequence). This CDR3 spans 15 amino acids. CDR3 in amino acids: CASSILWTSSYEQYF. CDR3 coding DNA: TGTGCCAGTAGTATCCTGTGGACTAGCAGCTACGAGCAGTACTTC.

The chain has TRBV15 and TRBJ2-2; 7 bases align to TRBD1. CDR3 length: 15 amino acids. Germline lookup yields CDR1 LNHNV and CDR2 YYDKDF (reference sequence). V lost 9 bases and J lost 0; bases outside the gene matches: 7. In DNA form, the CDR3 reads TGTGCCACTTCCGACAGGGCTACGAACACCGGGGAGCTGTTTTTT. It yields the protein CATSDRATNTGELFF.

In DNA, the CDR3 is TGTGCCATCAGTCACCCCGGCCTAGACTCCGGAAACACCATATATTTT. Translating gives CAISHPGLDSGNTIYF. J is TRBJ1-3 and V is TRBV10-3; D gene unclear. V was cut by 5 bases and J by 4 bases, with 18 bases left in between. Germline V gene lookup returns CDR1 ENHRY and CDR2 SYGVKD. This CDR3 is 16 amino acids long.

This chain joins TRBV5-4 and TRBJ2-1; D may be TRBD2 (5 bases). Per the germline V gene, CDR1 is SGHNT and CDR2 is YYREEE (reference sequence). The CDR3 spans 13 residues. V dropped 4 bases and J dropped 8 bases, with 13 bases sitting between them. This CDR3 reads CASSVRVFDEQFF. Written as DNA, the CDR3 is TGTGCCAGCAGCGTGCGGGTCTTCGATGAGCAGTTCTTC.

The V call is TRBV21-1, the J call TRBJ2-3; TRBD1 is taken as the D call from the table, unchecked against the DNA. TRBV21-1 is listed as a pseudogene. The CDR3 consists of 13 residues. The CDR3 loop is CASSGDSPYTQYF. CDR3 sequence (DNA): TGTGCCAGCAGCGGGGACAGCCCATATACGCAGTATTTT.

The chain uses TRBV19 and TRBJ2-1; 10 bases map to TRBD2. Trimming removed 7 bases from V and 8 bases from J; junction bases left unmatched: 11. The germline gives CDR1 LNHDA, CDR2 SQIVND (reference sequence). This CDR3 has 15 amino acids. The CDR3 DNA follows: TGTGCCAGTACCATCCTCGGGCTAGCGGGAGATGAGCAGTTCTTC. Protein: CASTILGLAGDEQFF. The whole variable domain, filled in from reference TRBV19 and TRBJ2-1, reads DGGITQSPKYLFRKEGQNVTLSCEQNLNHDAMYWYRQDPGQGLRLIYYSQIVNDFQKGDIAEGYSVSREKKESFPLTVTSAQKNPTAFYLCASTILGLAGDEQFFGPGTRLTVL.